This passage covers 9 T cell receptor beta chains from one sample sequenced in a study of T cells in Graves' hyperthyroidism and ophthalmopathy. Template material for amplifying TCR beta CDR3 regions consisted of RNA transcripts. A set of HTBI primers served as the primers for a first-round RT-PCR of the TCR CDR3. Via MiXCR, TCRdb re-called the multiplex PCR reads, giving one row per CDR3 protein. Altogether some 770,000 distinct CDR3 sequences are present, around 15% being singletons, with the ten largest covering 8.4%. The sequencing input was blood. The receptors shown here come from a young man with Graves' hyperthyroidism.

This clonotype occurred a few times. V and J are TRBV6-1 and TRBJ2-3, with D possibly being TRBD2 (6 bases). CDR1 and CDR2 from the germline V gene are MNHNS and SASEGT. V lost 6 bases and J lost 5, with 15 bases in between. The CDR3 is made up of 14 amino acids. The CDR3 DNA reads TGTGCCAGCAGCCCCGGGGCGGGAAGAGATACGCAGTATTTT. This translates into CASSPGAGRDTQYF.

This chain uses TRBV10-3 with TRBJ1-6, with D uncertain. From germline, CDR1 is ENHRY and CDR2 SYGVKD. The CDR3 is 15 amino acids. The V end lost 10 bases, the J end lost 0 bases, and 13 bases lay between the germline ends. CDR3 sequence reads: CATLGSSSYNSPLHF. Written as DNA, the CDR3 is TGTGCCACGCTCGGGAGTAGCTCCTATAATTCACCCCTCCACTTT.

This clonotype was seen a handful of times. The V gene is TRBV29-1, the J gene TRBJ1-1; D is unresolved. V dropped 1 base and J dropped 6 bases, with 6 bases sitting between them. Germline V gives CDR1 SQVTM, CDR2 ANQGSEA. This CDR3 is built from 11 residues. This CDR3 reads CSVEVEAEAFF. Written as DNA, the CDR3 is TGCAGCGTTGAAGTGGAGGCTGAAGCTTTCTTT.

The chain links TRBV18 to TRBJ2-1; possibly TRBD2 for D (5 bases). Trimming took 3 bases from V and 0 from J, leaving 12 bases between them. The CDR3 has 16 residues. The V gene's germline CDR1 is KGHSH and CDR2 LQKENI. The CDR3 reads CASSPPRLSSYNEQFF. The CDR3 DNA reads TGTGCCAGCTCACCGCCGAGACTAAGCTCCTACAATGAGCAGTTCTTC.

V and J are TRBV29-1 and TRBJ1-2; D is ambiguous. Per the germline V gene, CDR1 is SQVTM and CDR2 is ANQGSEA. The V end was cut by 2 bases, the J end by 7 bases, with 17 bases between. The CDR3 is 14 residues long. CDR3 DNA: TGCAGCGTTGAAAGCGGAACAATCGAGGGTGGCTACACCTTC. Residues: CSVESGTIEGGYTF.

This clonotype was found many times. The V call is TRBV7-3, the J call TRBJ2-1; TRBD2 aligns across 9 bases. From germline, CDR1 is SGHTA and CDR2 FQGTGA. The trim removed 5 bases at V and 4 bases at J, leaving 12 bases unmatched. This CDR3 is built from 17 residues. The CDR3 DNA reads TGTGCCAGCAGCCAAGGGCGCGGGAGGGCCATTTACAATGAGCAGTTCTTC. Translating it yields CASSQGRGRAIYNEQFF.

This clonotype was counted ten times or more. The chain couples TRBV2 to TRBJ2-7, with a possible D match to TRBD1 (6 bases). V was trimmed by 10 bases and J by 5 bases, leaving 15 bases between them. Germline CDR1 and CDR2: SNHLY and FYNNEI. This CDR3 is built from 12 residues. The CDR3 sequence: CATKDRIDEQYF. The CDR3 region has the DNA TGTGCCACCAAAGACAGGATCGACGAGCAGTACTTC.

This clonotype has at least ten counts. The J gene is TRBJ2-3, the V gene TRBV29-1; 12 positions match TRBD2. The CDR3 spans 15 residues. With 3 bases clipped from V and 2 bases from J, the junction kept 3 bases outside the gene matches. Germline CDR1 is SQVTM and CDR2 is ANQGSEA. In nucleotides, the CDR3 is TGCAGCGTTGATGGACTAGCGGGACCCACAGATACGCAGTATTTT. Translation: CSVDGLAGPTDTQYF.

The sample holds many counts of this clonotype. As DNA, the CDR3 is TGTGCCAGCCGTGGGGACAGGAGTGGCTATGGCTACACCTTC. The encoded protein is CASRGDRSGYGYTF. This chain connects TRBV6-1 to TRBJ1-2; 8 bases are a match to TRBD1. The germline V gene encodes CDR1 MNHNS and CDR2 SASEGT. CDR3 size: 14 residues. The J segment lost 4 bases and the V segment lost 8 bases, leaving 9 bases of the junction unmatched.